This is a list of T cell receptor beta chains from one sample in a study of T-cell reconstitution after alpha-beta-depleted transplantation in children. TCRdb passed the PCR reads through MiXCR, listing each CDR3 protein once. The sample lists around 340,000 distinct CDR3 sequences, roughly 15% occurring once. Sequenced here: PBMCs, sampled from the stem cell graft. The receptors shown here come from a human donor who donated a stem cell graft to a child with Fanconi anemia. CDR3s include the opening cysteine and the closing phenylalanine or tryptophan. Fields, in order: J gene, V gene, D gene, CDR3 protein. D genes are given only for firm matches.

J gene: TRBJ2-5
V gene: TRBV12-3/TRBV12-4
D gene: TRBD2
CDR3 protein: CASSPSTSGGAKTQYF

J gene: TRBJ2-2
V gene: TRBV3-1
D gene: .
CDR3 protein: CASSQTLTGELFF

J gene: TRBJ2-3
V gene: TRBV15
D gene: .
CDR3 protein: CATSRDSGTQYF

J gene: TRBJ2-5
V gene: TRBV20-1
D gene: .
CDR3 protein: CSALGFQETQYF

J gene: TRBJ2-1
V gene: TRBV20-1
D gene: TRBD2
CDR3 protein: CSARDAQRGGKGEQFF

J gene: TRBJ2-1
V gene: TRBV27
D gene: .
CDR3 protein: CASSLRGSQQFF

J gene: TRBJ1-6
V gene: TRBV10-3
D gene: TRBD1
CDR3 protein: CAITSGTGRNSPLHF

J gene: TRBJ2-1
V gene: TRBV7-2
D gene: .
CDR3 protein: CASSLAYVNEQFF

J gene: TRBJ2-1
V gene: TRBV5-1
D gene: .
CDR3 protein: CASSLEGRITYNEQFF

J gene: TRBJ1-2
V gene: TRBV4-3
D gene: .
CDR3 protein: CASSQGWGAGGYTF

J gene: TRBJ2-7
V gene: TRBV3-1
D gene: .
CDR3 protein: CASSQESRGDSGQYF

J gene: TRBJ2-7
V gene: TRBV7-8
D gene: .
CDR3 protein: CASSLETLGTTKQYF

J gene: TRBJ1-3
V gene: TRBV7-9
D gene: .
CDR3 protein: CASSQNQGAGNTIYF

J gene: TRBJ2-2
V gene: TRBV18
D gene: .
CDR3 protein: CASSPVQGGTGELFF

J gene: TRBJ2-1
V gene: TRBV18
D gene: .
CDR3 protein: CASSPPRGFGYNEQFF

J gene: TRBJ1-4
V gene: TRBV28
D gene: .
CDR3 protein: CASSDPGDNEKLFF

J gene: TRBJ2-7
V gene: TRBV7-9
D gene: TRBD2
CDR3 protein: CASSLGSGGALHEQYF

J gene: TRBJ2-1
V gene: TRBV7-8
D gene: .
CDR3 protein: CASSLAIPSKSYNEQFF

J gene: TRBJ1-5
V gene: TRBV6-2/TRBV6-3
D gene: .
CDR3 protein: CASSYSWGQPQHF

J gene: TRBJ2-1
V gene: TRBV27
D gene: TRBD1
CDR3 protein: CASSSQGVFNEQFF

J gene: TRBJ2-7
V gene: TRBV6-5
D gene: .
CDR3 protein: CASSYSPRDSYEQYF

J gene: TRBJ1-2
V gene: TRBV5-6
D gene: .
CDR3 protein: CASSPAGGTNYGYTF

J gene: TRBJ1-1
V gene: TRBV5-1
D gene: .
CDR3 protein: CASSLGGLTNTEAFF

J gene: TRBJ2-3
V gene: TRBV11-2
D gene: .
CDR3 protein: CATASRGGISTDTQYF

J gene: TRBJ1-5
V gene: TRBV6-5
D gene: .
CDR3 protein: CASTQGTGLGPQHF

J gene: TRBJ1-2
V gene: TRBV29-1
D gene: .
CDR3 protein: CSVARQPRRNGYTF

J gene: TRBJ2-7
V gene: TRBV9
D gene: .
CDR3 protein: CASSVGLYSYEQYF

J gene: TRBJ1-1
V gene: TRBV10-3
D gene: .
CDR3 protein: CAISESRRGTEAFF

J gene: TRBJ2-1
V gene: TRBV6-2/TRBV6-3
D gene: .
CDR3 protein: CASSLTAFYNEQFF

J gene: TRBJ2-2
V gene: TRBV12-3/TRBV12-4
D gene: .
CDR3 protein: CASSLAAAMGPGELFF

J gene: TRBJ2-5
V gene: TRBV6-1
D gene: TRBD1
CDR3 protein: CASSLGQGLTETQYF

J gene: TRBJ1-2
V gene: TRBV13
D gene: .
CDR3 protein: CASSLGRGNYGYTF

J gene: TRBJ1-1
V gene: TRBV10-3
D gene: TRBD1
CDR3 protein: CAMAGQLNTEAFF

J gene: TRBJ2-5
V gene: TRBV6-1
D gene: .
CDR3 protein: CASSESPKGWVQYF

J gene: TRBJ2-5
V gene: TRBV5-1
D gene: TRBD1
CDR3 protein: CASSSSGTGWETQYF

J gene: TRBJ1-1
V gene: TRBV20-1
D gene: .
CDR3 protein: CSARDLRPEAFF

J gene: TRBJ2-2
V gene: TRBV14
D gene: TRBD1
CDR3 protein: CASSQRRGQGANTGELFF

J gene: TRBJ1-3
V gene: TRBV12-3/TRBV12-4
D gene: .
CDR3 protein: CASNEGVGNTIYF

J gene: TRBJ2-1
V gene: TRBV28
D gene: .
CDR3 protein: CASSIVGYNEQFF

J gene: TRBJ2-5
V gene: TRBV6-5
D gene: .
CDR3 protein: CASSYSKLSPETQYF

J gene: TRBJ1-1
V gene: TRBV10-3
D gene: .
CDR3 protein: CAISDGGGATEAFF

J gene: TRBJ1-5
V gene: TRBV28
D gene: .
CDR3 protein: CASSPRGWVEPQHF

J gene: TRBJ1-5
V gene: TRBV12-3/TRBV12-4
D gene: TRBD1
CDR3 protein: CASSKAQGGNQPQHF

J gene: TRBJ2-1
V gene: TRBV6-6
D gene: .
CDR3 protein: CASLTGLNNEQFF

J gene: TRBJ1-2
V gene: TRBV12-3/TRBV12-4
D gene: .
CDR3 protein: CASSLRINYGYTF

J gene: TRBJ2-5
V gene: TRBV20-1
D gene: .
CDR3 protein: CSASRGAMETQYF

J gene: TRBJ1-2
V gene: TRBV20-1
D gene: .
CDR3 protein: CSAREVRNNYGYTF

J gene: TRBJ2-1
V gene: TRBV5-5
D gene: .
CDR3 protein: CASSLDAGSYNEQFF

J gene: TRBJ1-1
V gene: TRBV6-2/TRBV6-3
D gene: TRBD1
CDR3 protein: CASSLPGTGYTEAFF

J gene: TRBJ2-3
V gene: TRBV20-1
D gene: TRBD2
CDR3 protein: CSARDPSGGATDTQYF

J gene: TRBJ2-7
V gene: TRBV7-8
D gene: .
CDR3 protein: CASSLTAARSSYEQYF

J gene: TRBJ2-3
V gene: TRBV11-2
D gene: TRBD2
CDR3 protein: CASSLTGGQDTQYF

J gene: TRBJ1-6
V gene: TRBV7-6
D gene: TRBD1
CDR3 protein: CASSLGSLGTGNAPLHF

J gene: TRBJ2-2
V gene: TRBV12-3/TRBV12-4
D gene: TRBD1
CDR3 protein: CASSYRGSSNTGELFF

J gene: TRBJ1-1
V gene: TRBV5-1
D gene: .
CDR3 protein: CASSPGPAGTEAFF

J gene: TRBJ2-5
V gene: TRBV29-1
D gene: TRBD1
CDR3 protein: CSVEPGTGPETQYF

J gene: TRBJ2-1
V gene: TRBV7-8
D gene: .
CDR3 protein: CASSLTIGIEQFF

J gene: TRBJ2-7
V gene: TRBV27
D gene: .
CDR3 protein: CASGDGGPGYEQYF

J gene: TRBJ1-1
V gene: TRBV20-1
D gene: .
CDR3 protein: CSAHPGSLGLNTEAFF